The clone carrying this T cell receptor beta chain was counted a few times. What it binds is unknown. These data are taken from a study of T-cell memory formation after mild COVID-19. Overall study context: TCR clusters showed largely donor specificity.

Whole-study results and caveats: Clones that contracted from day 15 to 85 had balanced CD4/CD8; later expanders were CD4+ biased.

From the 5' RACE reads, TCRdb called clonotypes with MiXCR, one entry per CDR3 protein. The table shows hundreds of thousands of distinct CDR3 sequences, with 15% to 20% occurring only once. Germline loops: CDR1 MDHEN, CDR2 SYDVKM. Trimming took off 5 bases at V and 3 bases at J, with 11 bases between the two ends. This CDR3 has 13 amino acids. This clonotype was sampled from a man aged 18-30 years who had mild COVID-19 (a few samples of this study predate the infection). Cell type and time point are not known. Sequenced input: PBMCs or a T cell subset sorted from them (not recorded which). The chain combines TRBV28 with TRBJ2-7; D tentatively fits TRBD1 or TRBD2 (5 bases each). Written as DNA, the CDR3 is TGTGCCAGCAGTAAGGGACGGGTCTACGAGCAGTACGTC. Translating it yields CASSKGRVYEQYV.